The 7 T cell receptor beta chains below all came from one sample that was sequenced in a study of human T cells and chemical hapten exposure. TCRdb analysed the RACE reads with MiXCR anew, one entry per CDR3 protein. The table shows some 49,000 distinct CDR3 sequences, with 8% to 9.5% occurring only once. Indicated time point: patch test 1, 2 weeks after DPC sensitization. Specified treatment: therapeutic diphenylcyclopropenone sensitization with weekly scalp DPC. This material consisted of whole blood, taken in connection with sensitization to the hapten diphenylcyclopropenone (DPC). These receptors all stem from a woman in her 50s with alopecia areata. Some clones in this sample may be carry-over from other donors' samples.

The chain employs TRBV3-1 and TRBJ1-4; possibly TRBD1 for D (5 bases). Germline CDR1 is LGHDT and CDR2 is YNNKEL (reference sequence). The CDR3 extends over 17 amino acids. V gave up 0 bases and J gave up 4 bases, with 15 bases separating them. The CDR3 reads CASSQDQGKGFNEKLFF. CDR3 nucleotides: TGTGCCAGCAGCCAAGACCAGGGTAAGGGATTTAATGAAAAACTGTTTTTT.

This clonotype was counted many times. The chain combines TRBV6-6 with TRBJ2-7; D possibly corresponds to TRBD2 (5 bases). V was cut by 2 bases and J by 5 bases, with 13 bases left in between. Per germline, CDR1 MNHNY and CDR2 SVGAGI (reference sequence). The CDR3 has 14 amino acids. Written as DNA, the CDR3 is TGTGCCAGCAGTTACACGGGATCAGGCAACGAGCAGTACTTC. Translation gives CASSYTGSGNEQYF.

This clonotype showed up many times. The V gene is TRBV11-3, the J gene TRBJ2-3; TRBD2 aligns across 12 bases. V gave up 3 bases and J gave up 1 base; unmatched junction bases: 5. CDR3 length: 17 residues. Germline V gene sequence: CDR1 SGHNT, CDR2 YENEEA. Here the CDR3 reads CASSFGTSGRRTDTQYF. CDR3 nucleotide sequence: TGTGCCAGCAGCTTCGGGACTAGCGGGCGACGCACAGATACGCAGTATTTT. Variable domain in full (rest from reference TRBV11-3 and TRBJ2-3): EAGVVQSPRYKIIEKKQPVAFWCNPISGHNTLYWYLQNLGQGPELLIRYENEEAVDDSQLPKDRFSAERLKGVDSTLKIQPAELGDSAVYLCASSFGTSGRRTDTQYFGPGTRLTVL.

This clonotype occurred many times. The chain couples TRBV19 to TRBJ2-3; 12 positions match TRBD2. J gave up 2 bases and V 4 bases, and 4 bases lay outside the gene matches. The CDR3 runs 16 residues. CDR1 is LNHDA and CDR2 is SQIVND in the germline V gene (reference sequence). The CDR3 sequence: CASSTGLAGHTDTQYF. The CDR3 bases are TGTGCCAGTAGTACCGGACTAGCGGGACACACAGATACGCAGTATTTT.

This clonotype was counted ten times or more. The V and J genes are TRBV7-9 and TRBJ2-2; 10 bases line up with TRBD1. Germline V lookup: CDR1 SEHNR, CDR2 FQNEAQ (reference sequence). The trim removed 5 bases at V and 1 base at J, leaving 4 bases unmatched. The CDR3 is 16 residues long. Written as DNA, the CDR3 is TGTGCCAGCAGCCCGGGACAGGGGCTGAACACCGGGGAGCTGTTTTTT. Translated, it gives CASSPGQGLNTGELFF.

In its sample, this clonotype was seen many times. The V and J genes are TRBV25-1 and TRBJ2-2, with 8 bases lining up with TRBD2. With 4 bases clipped from V and 2 bases from J, the junction kept 9 bases outside the gene matches. This CDR3 is 17 amino acids long. CDR1 and CDR2 from the germline V gene are MGHDK and SYGVNS. This chain's CDR3 is CASSGIIAGLNTGELFF. The CDR3 region has the DNA TGTGCCAGCAGTGGGATCATAGCGGGACTAAACACCGGGGAGCTGTTTTTT. Supplemented by reference TRBV25-1 and TRBJ2-2, the full variable domain reads EADIYQTPRYLVIGTGKKITLECSQTMGHDKMYWYQQDPGMELHLIHYSYGVNSTEKGDLSSESTVSRIRTEHFPLTLESARPSHTSQYLCASSGIIAGLNTGELFFGEGSRLTVL.

In its sample, this clonotype was seen many times. The chain recombines TRBV28 with TRBJ2-7; D gene ambiguous. Germline lookup yields CDR1 MDHEN and CDR2 SYDVKM. CDR3 length: 14 residues. V lost 3 bases and J lost 2, with 11 bases in between. The CDR3: CASSFQTKTYEQYF. For the CDR3, the DNA is TGTGCCAGCAGTTTTCAGACAAAAACCTACGAGCAGTACTTC.